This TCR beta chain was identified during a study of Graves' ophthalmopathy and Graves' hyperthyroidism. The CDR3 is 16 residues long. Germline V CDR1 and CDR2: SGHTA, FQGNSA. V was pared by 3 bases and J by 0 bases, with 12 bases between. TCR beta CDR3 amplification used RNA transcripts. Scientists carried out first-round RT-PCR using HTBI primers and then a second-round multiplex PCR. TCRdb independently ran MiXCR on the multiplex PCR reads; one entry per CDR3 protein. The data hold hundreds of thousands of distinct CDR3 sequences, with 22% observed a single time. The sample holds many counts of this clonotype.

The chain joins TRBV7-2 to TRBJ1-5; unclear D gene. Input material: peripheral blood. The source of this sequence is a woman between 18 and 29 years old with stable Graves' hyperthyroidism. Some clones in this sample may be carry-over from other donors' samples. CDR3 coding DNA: TGTGCCAGCAGCTTTGGGTCAGGCCATAGCAATCAGCCCCAGCATTTT. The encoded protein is CASSFGSGHSNQPQHF.